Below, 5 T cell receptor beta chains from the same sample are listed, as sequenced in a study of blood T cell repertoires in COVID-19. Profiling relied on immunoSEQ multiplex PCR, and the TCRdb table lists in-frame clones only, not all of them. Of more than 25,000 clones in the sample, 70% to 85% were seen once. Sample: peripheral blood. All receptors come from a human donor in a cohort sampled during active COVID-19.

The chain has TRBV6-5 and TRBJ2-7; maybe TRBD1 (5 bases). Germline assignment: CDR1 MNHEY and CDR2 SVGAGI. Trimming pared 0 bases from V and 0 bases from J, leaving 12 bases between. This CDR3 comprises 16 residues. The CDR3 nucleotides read TGTGCCAGCAGTTACTCGTCCAGGGATGGCTCCTACGAGCAGTACTTC. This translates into CASSYSSRDGSYEQYF.

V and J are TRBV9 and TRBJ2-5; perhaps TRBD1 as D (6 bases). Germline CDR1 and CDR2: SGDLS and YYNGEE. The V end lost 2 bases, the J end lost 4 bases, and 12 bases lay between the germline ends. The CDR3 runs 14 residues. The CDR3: CASSVRQAPETQYF. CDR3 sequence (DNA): TGTGCCAGCAGCGTCCGACAGGCTCCAGAGACCCAGTACTTC. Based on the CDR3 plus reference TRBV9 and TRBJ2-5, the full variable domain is DSGVTQTPKHLITATGQRVTLRCSPRSGDLSVYWYQQSLDQGLQFLIQYYNGEERAKGNILERFSAQQFPDLHSELNLSSLELGDSALYFCASSVRQAPETQYFGPGTRLLVL.

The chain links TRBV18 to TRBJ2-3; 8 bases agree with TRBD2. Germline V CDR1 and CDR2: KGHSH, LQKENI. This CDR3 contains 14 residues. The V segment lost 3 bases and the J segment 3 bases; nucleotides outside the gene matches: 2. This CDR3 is CASSPASGTDTQYF. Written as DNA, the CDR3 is TGTGCCAGCTCACCGGCTAGCGGGACAGATACGCAGTATTTT.

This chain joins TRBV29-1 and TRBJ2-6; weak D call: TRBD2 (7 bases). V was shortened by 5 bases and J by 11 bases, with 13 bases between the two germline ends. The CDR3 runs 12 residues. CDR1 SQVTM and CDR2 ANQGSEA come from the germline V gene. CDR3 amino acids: CSVRGGEDVLTF. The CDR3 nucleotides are TGCAGCGTTCGAGGGGGGGAAGACGTCCTGACTTTC.

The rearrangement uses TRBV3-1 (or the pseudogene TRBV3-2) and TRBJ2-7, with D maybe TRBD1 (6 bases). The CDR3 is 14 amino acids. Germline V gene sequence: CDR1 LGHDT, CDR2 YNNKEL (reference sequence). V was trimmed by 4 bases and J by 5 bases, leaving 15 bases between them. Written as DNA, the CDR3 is TGTGCCAGCAGCCGGGACACCCTCGGGGACGAGCAGTACTTC. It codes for CASSRDTLGDEQYF.